This TCR beta chain was documented in a study of cytomegalovirus exposure and HLA in healthy donors. Regarding the study as a whole: A later analysis reportedly found fewer N-insertions in an Asian-associated ancestry cluster than the roughly 730-donor mean. An assumption of roughly uniform sequencing depth across donors underlay the presence/absence analyses.

The PCR was carried out with 60 Vbeta primers and 13 Jbeta primers. Method: immunoSEQ multiplex PCR; TCRdb's copy keeps in-frame clones and lacks some. This table holds fewer than 95,000 clones, over 70% found once. Notes on this clone: Antigen unknown.

The germline gives CDR1 LNHDA, CDR2 SQIVND (reference sequence). After removal of 5 bases from V and 4 bases from J, the junction contained 14 bases not matched to a gene. The CDR3 runs to 17 residues. V is TRBV19 and J is TRBJ1-2; TRBD1 matches 9 bases. The source of this sequence is a man in his forties in good health and CMV-seronegative. The sequencing input was PBMCs. The CDR3 sequence is CASSLPLRTGATYGYTF. The CDR3 DNA reads as TGTGCCAGTAGTCTTCCACTCCGGACAGGGGCTACCTATGGCTACACCTTC.